The entry below gives a single T cell receptor (beta chain) sequence along with its context. Its antigen remains unidentified. This specimen comes from a study of sequential checkpoint blockade in melanoma. General study results and limits: Pretreatment TIL clonality tracked with response in the nivolumab-first arm.

This CDR3 is built from 14 residues. Trimming cost V 6 bases and J 3 bases, with 12 bases left between them. The V gene's germline CDR1 is SGHNT and CDR2 YENEEA. Data came from immunoSEQ multiplex PCR; TCRdb stores just in-frame clones and leaves some out. The repertoire consists of 3,000 to 4,000 clones, with around 20% occurring once and the leading ten covering 9% to 9.5%. Indicated treatment: randomized to nivolumab then ipilimumab (arm A) or the reverse (arm B). The sample in question was tumor tissue (inferred from file names), obtained from a patient given nivolumab and ipilimumab in sequence. This TCR came from a human donor with melanoma. This chain connects TRBV11-3 to TRBJ1-5; tentative D call: TRBD1 (5 bases). The CDR3 region is CASSPEGNNQPQHF. DNA of the CDR3: TGTGCCAGCAGTCCTGAGGGGAACAATCAGCCCCAGCATTTT.